The T cell receptor beta chain described here comes from a study of blood T cell repertoires in COVID-19. Original handling: Amplifying reference gene primers gave estimates of nucleated cell counts. Only in-frame clones appear in the TCRdb table, and some are missing; sequencing was by immunoSEQ multiplex PCR. The V and J calls and the clone size are those of that table, but D and trimming were determined from the DNA. The sample has tens of thousands of clones, around 84% seen once. The sample holds one count of this clone. Trimming cost V 6 bases and J 4 bases, with 13 bases left between them. The CDR3 spans 13 residues. The germline CDR1 and CDR2 sequences are SGHDT and YYEEEE.

The source material was peripheral blood. This TCR derives from a man aged 55 to 70 with acute or convalescent COVID-19. The rearrangement joins TRBV5-6 to TRBJ1-1; no firm D call. This chain's CDR3 is CASTPPSGTEAFF. The CDR3 DNA sequence: TGTGCCAGCACCCCCCCCTCCGGCACTGAAGCTTTCTTT.